A single sample is the source of the 27 T cell receptor beta chains below, sequenced in a study of T cell responses to AZD1222 COVID-19 vaccine. Data came from immunoSEQ multiplex PCR; TCRdb stores just in-frame clones and leaves some out. The table has 65,000 to 85,000 clones, around nine tenths seen once. Specimen: peripheral blood, collected on day 0 of AZD1222 vaccination. These receptors came from an adult in good health.

Only one count was recorded for this clone. The J gene is TRBJ2-4, the V gene TRBV29-1; the match to TRBD2 covers 7 bases. The CDR3 contains 15 residues. Per germline, CDR1 SQVTM and CDR2 ANQGSEA. The J segment lost 3 bases and the V segment lost 3 bases, leaving 8 bases of the junction unmatched. CDR3 region: CSVDGGGEGKNIQYF. CDR3 DNA sequence: TGCAGCGTTGATGGGGGGGGTGAAGGCAAAAACATTCAGTACTTC.

CDR3 amino acids: CASSVVGGKTSEAFF. The CDR3 region has the DNA TGTGCCAGCAGCGTAGTCGGGGGCAAGACATCTGAAGCTTTCTTT. The chain links TRBV9 to TRBJ1-1; possibly TRBD1 for D (6 bases). Germline loops: CDR1 SGDLS, CDR2 YYNGEE. The CDR3 contains 15 residues. Trimming cost V 0 bases and J 6 bases, with 15 bases left between them.

The chain couples TRBV2 to TRBJ2-5; 7 bases fit TRBD1. Germline assignment: CDR1 SNHLY and CDR2 FYNNEI. The ends lost 7 bases at V and 3 bases at J; junction bases unmatched: 8. This CDR3 spans 14 amino acids. CDR3 sequence reads: CASNQGVQEETQYF. The CDR3 nucleotides read TGTGCCAGCAATCAGGGGGTACAGGAAGAGACCCAGTACTTC. Filled out from reference TRBV2 and TRBJ2-5, the complete variable domain reads EPEVTQTPSHQVTQMGQEVILRCVPISNHLYFYWYRQILGQKVEFLVSFYNNEISEKSEIFDDQFSVERPDGSNFTLKIRSTKLEDSAMYFCASNQGVQEETQYFGPGTRLLVL.

The gene calls are TRBV11-2 and TRBJ1-2, with a weak D call TRBD1 (5 bases). The germline V gene encodes CDR1 SGHAT and CDR2 FQNNGV. CDR3 length: 16 residues. Trimming removed 1 base at V and 4 bases at J, with 16 bases between. The CDR3 DNA reads TGTGCCAGCAGCTTAGTGCCAGGTCTTGGGGGCTATGGCTACACCTTC. Translated: CASSLVPGLGGYGYTF.

The CDR3 nucleotides read TGTGCCACCGAGGGGTCCCCAGCGGAAAAACTGTTTTTT. This codes for CATEGSPAEKLFF. J is TRBJ1-4 and V is TRBV21-1. TRBV21-1 is a pseudogene locus. The length of the CDR3 is 13 residues.

The chain couples TRBV9 to TRBJ2-2; D tentatively reads TRBD1 or TRBD2 (5 bases each). From germline, CDR1 is SGDLS and CDR2 YYNGEE. Trimming pared 0 bases from V and 6 bases from J, leaving 18 bases between. This CDR3 spans 17 amino acids. The DNA of the CDR3 is TGTGCCAGCAGCGTAGCTGGAATAGCTAGGGGAGCCGGGGAGCTGTTTTTT. This encodes CASSVAGIARGAGELFF.

The V and J genes are TRBV4-1 and TRBJ2-2, with TRBD1 matching 8 bases. V trimming: 1 base; J trimming: 3 bases; junction bases outside the gene matches: 4. In germline, CDR1 is MGHRA, CDR2 YSYEKL. This CDR3 region has 16 residues. CDR3 nucleotides: TGCGCCAGCAGCCAAGTAGAACAGGGGGACACCGGGGAGCTGTTTTTT. Translated, it gives CASSQVEQGDTGELFF.

V gene TRBV5-1 combines with J gene TRBJ2-3; 7 nucleotides align to TRBD1. Looked up from germline, CDR1 is SGHRS and CDR2 is YFSETQ. The CDR3 length is 13 residues. The junction had 3 bases not matched to a gene; V was cut back by 4 bases and J by 4 bases. The DNA for the CDR3 is TGCGCCAGCAGCATCGGGACAGCAGATACGCAGTATTTT. Translation gives CASSIGTADTQYF.

The chain combines TRBV19 with TRBJ1-5; tentative D call: TRBD1 (5 bases). This CDR3 has 15 residues. The germline CDR1 and CDR2 sequences are LNHDA and SQIVND (reference sequence). Trimming left V 7 bases short and J 0 bases short, with 13 bases between. The CDR3 nucleotides read TGTGCCAGTATAGGGGCAGGGAGTAGCAATCAGCCCCAGCATTTT. Its protein is CASIGAGSSNQPQHF.

This chain connects TRBV6-1 to TRBJ2-1, with 7 nucleotides matching TRBD2. The CDR3 has 15 amino acids. The germline gives CDR1 MNHNS, CDR2 SASEGT. The V and J ends lost 0 bases and 8 bases, in that order; junction bases with no gene match: 7. The CDR3 bases are TGTGCCAGCAGTGAAGCCGAGCGGGGTAGCCATGAGCAGTTCTTC. The encoded protein is CASSEAERGSHEQFF.

This clone was seen once. As DNA, the CDR3 is TGTGCCAGCAGCCGGGCGGCCAGGGCGAACACCGGGGAGCTGTTTTTT. As protein: CASSRAARANTGELFF. This chain joins TRBV7-2 and TRBJ2-2; a weak D match, TRBD1 (5 bases). The germline CDR1 and CDR2 sequences are SGHTA and FQGNSA. V shed 5 bases and J shed 0 bases, with 13 bases lying between them. The CDR3 extends over 16 amino acids. The full variable domain, in which reference TRBV7-2 and TRBJ2-2 provide the parts outside the CDR3, is GAGVSQSPSNKVTEKGKDVELRCDPISGHTALYWYRQSLGQGLEFLIYFQGNSAPDKSGLPSDRFSAERTGGSVSTLTIQRTQQEDSAVYLCASSRAARANTGELFFGEGSRLTVL.

V usage is TRBV12-3 or TRBV12-4 and J usage is TRBJ1-1, with no clear D. With 2 bases removed from V and 5 bases from J, the gap between germline ends came to 9 bases. The CDR3 extends over 13 amino acids. The CDR3: CASSLKGGTEAFF. In nucleotides, the CDR3 is TGTGCCAGCAGTTTAAAGGGAGGGACTGAAGCTTTCTTT.

The chain is built from TRBV28 and TRBJ1-1; D unresolved. V was shortened by 6 bases and J by 8 bases, with 19 bases between the two germline ends. Per the germline V gene, CDR1 is MDHEN and CDR2 is SYDVKM. The CDR3 spans 14 residues. The CDR3 DNA follows: TGTGCCAGCAGATTCGGTGGCGGAGGCAGGGAAGCTTTCTTT. Translation: CASRFGGGGREAFF.

The V gene is TRBV19, the J gene TRBJ1-5, with D possibly being TRBD1 (5 bases). The CDR3 has 15 amino acids. Trimming left V 2 bases short and J 5 bases short, with 13 bases between. Germline loops: CDR1 LNHDA, CDR2 SQIVND (reference sequence). The CDR3 DNA is TGTGCCAGTAGTATAAGATGGGACGGCCATCAGCCCCAGCATTTT. Translated: CASSIRWDGHQPQHF.

The chain employs TRBV19 and TRBJ1-1; D might be TRBD1 (6 bases). From germline, CDR1 is LNHDA and CDR2 SQIVND (reference sequence). V lost 1 base to trimming and J lost 0 bases, with 9 bases between them. The CDR3 contains 15 residues. The DNA for the CDR3 is TGTGCCAGTAGTATAGGGGGACACTTGAACACTGAAGCTTTCTTT. This codes for CASSIGGHLNTEAFF.

The chain has TRBV5-4 and TRBJ2-3; 9 bases are shared with TRBD2. Germline V gene data show CDR1 as SGHNT and CDR2 as YYREEE (reference sequence). The CDR3 covers 15 residues. Losses at the gene ends were 4 bases for V and 7 bases for J; bases not matched to a gene: 10. The CDR3 spells CASSLTSGVGNTQYF. In DNA form, the CDR3 reads TGTGCCAGCAGCCTGACTAGCGGAGTAGGAAATACGCAGTATTTT.

The gene calls are TRBV19 and TRBJ1-2; D not resolved. The V and J ends lost 5 bases and 6 bases respectively, with 10 bases between them. This CDR3 is 12 amino acids long. The V gene's germline CDR1 is LNHDA and CDR2 SQIVND (reference sequence). The DNA of the CDR3 is TGTGCCAGTAGTCCAGACCTACATGGCTACACCTTC. Amino acids: CASSPDLHGYTF.

The chain employs TRBV27 and TRBJ2-7; 7 bases are a match to TRBD1. Germline V gives CDR1 MNHEY, CDR2 SMNVEV (reference sequence). Trimming took 5 bases from V and 4 from J; bases not matched to a gene: 8. The CDR3 is 14 residues long. CDR3 in DNA: TGTGCCAGCAGTCCGCGGACAGGCGGGTACGAGCAGTACTTC. It is translated as CASSPRTGGYEQYF.

The chain uses TRBV19 and TRBJ1-3; 11 bases map to TRBD1. CDR1 and CDR2 (germline): LNHDA, SQIVND (reference sequence). This CDR3 is 15 amino acids long. V was clipped by 5 bases and J by 2 bases; unmatched bases: 2. The CDR3 DNA reads as TGTGCCAGTAGTGTGGACAGGGGGCCTGGAAACACCATATATTTT. Amino acids: CASSVDRGPGNTIYF. The full variable domain, rest sourced from reference TRBV19 and TRBJ1-3, is DGGITQSPKYLFRKEGQNVTLSCEQNLNHDAMYWYRQDPGQGLRLIYYSQIVNDFQKGDIAEGYSVSREKKESFPLTVTSAQKNPTAFYLCASSVDRGPGNTIYFGEGSWLTVV.

This chain links TRBV21-1 with TRBJ2-7. TRBV21-1 is listed as a pseudogene. This CDR3 is built from 11 residues. The CDR3 spells CASSKGHEQYF. Written as DNA, the CDR3 is TGTGCCAGCAGCAAAGGACACGAGCAGTACTTC.

This clone was recorded only once. V is TRBV19 and J is TRBJ1-1, with D uncertain. V was pared by 4 bases and J by 5 bases, with 14 bases between. Germline loops: CDR1 LNHDA, CDR2 SQIVND (reference sequence). The CDR3 has 14 residues. Written as DNA, the CDR3 is TGTGCCAGTAGTAGGCCGATTGGGAGGACTGAAGCTTTCTTT. Its translation: CASSRPIGRTEAFF.

The sample holds one count of this clone. V usage is TRBV28 and J usage is TRBJ1-4; 9 bases map to TRBD1. V dropped 8 bases and J dropped 0; count of bases not matched to a gene: 7. The CDR3 runs 16 residues. Germline loops: CDR1 MDHEN, CDR2 SYDVKM. In DNA, the CDR3 is TGTGCCAGCTCGGGACAGGGATATTCAACTAATGAAAAACTGTTTTTT. Its translation: CASSGQGYSTNEKLFF.

This clone was picked up one time. The rearrangement links TRBV5-1 to TRBJ2-5; the match to TRBD1 covers 7 bases. Trimming removed 1 base from V and 4 bases from J; junction bases left unmatched: 7. The germline gives CDR1 SGHRS, CDR2 YFSETQ. CDR3 length: 15 amino acids. CDR3 sequence: CASSLLGAGGETQYF. CDR3 nucleotide sequence: TGCGCCAGCAGCTTGTTGGGGGCAGGGGGAGAGACCCAGTACTTC.

The gene calls are TRBV7-2 and TRBJ2-5; 9 bases are shared with TRBD2. CDR3 size: 15 residues. CDR1 is SGHTA, CDR2 FQGNSA, per germline. The junction had 5 bases not matched to a gene; V was cut back by 1 base and J by 5 bases. The CDR3 DNA reads as TGTGCCAGCAGCTTAGGAGCGGGGGGAGTGGAGACCCAGTACTTC. Its translation is CASSLGAGGVETQYF.

The chain links TRBV28 to TRBJ1-1; D remains unclear. Germline lookup yields CDR1 MDHEN and CDR2 SYDVKM. CDR3 length: 14 amino acids. V lost 5 bases to trimming and J lost 0 bases, with 10 bases between them. For the CDR3, the DNA is TGTGCCAGCAGTGACATCCTCATGAACACTGAAGCTTTCTTT. This gives the protein CASSDILMNTEAFF.

J is TRBJ2-1 and V is TRBV3-1 (or the pseudogene TRBV3-2); D remains ambiguous. V was shortened by 4 bases and J by 6 bases, with 19 bases between the two germline ends. The CDR3 consists of 16 residues. Germline-derived CDR1 and CDR2 are LGHDT and YNNKEL (reference sequence). CDR3 residues: CASSPPHRTVSNEQFF. The DNA of the CDR3 is TGTGCCAGCAGCCCCCCTCATAGGACCGTTAGCAATGAGCAGTTCTTC.

V and J are TRBV2 and TRBJ1-4; D is unresolved. The CDR3 spans 16 residues. Germline CDR1 is SNHLY and CDR2 is FYNNEI. Trimming shortened V by 6 bases and J by 0 bases, and 14 bases separated the two germline ends. In nucleotides, the CDR3 is TGTGCCAGCAGCGCGCAGACGGATGCAACTAATGAAAAACTGTTTTTT. Amino acids: CASSAQTDATNEKLFF.